The next 16 T cell receptor beta chains were all read from a single sample in a study of T cells in localized non-small cell lung cancer. Using immunoSEQ multiplex PCR, the repertoire was profiled, and TCRdb retains in-frame clones only, with some absent. The sample includes approximately 15,000 clones, 75% to 90% of them seen just once. The sample consisted of peripheral blood, taken before any cancer treatment. The receptors here all came from a female donor at least 60 years old with stage I squamous cell lung carcinoma.

This clone was observed a few times. The CDR3 reads CASSVQGGTEAFF. The CDR3 nucleotides are TGTGCCAGCAGCGTCCAGGGAGGCACTGAAGCTTTCTTT. The chain recombines TRBV11-2 with TRBJ1-1, with D perhaps TRBD1 (5 bases). The germline V and J ends were trimmed by 5 bases and 4 bases, with 11 bases remaining between them. CDR1 is SGHAT and CDR2 is FQNNGV in the germline V gene. There are 13 residues in the CDR3.

This clone was observed a few times. V is TRBV25-1 and J is TRBJ1-4; weak D call: TRBD1 (6 bases). Germline CDR1 is MGHDK and CDR2 is SYGVNS. This CDR3 is 15 amino acids long. Trimming took off 1 base at V and 8 bases at J, with 14 bases between the two ends. The CDR3 sequence is CASSEFKGRGEKLFF. Written as DNA, the CDR3 is TGTGCCAGCAGTGAATTCAAGGGAAGGGGGGAAAAACTGTTTTTT. Full variable domain (outside the CDR3, taken from reference TRBV25-1 and TRBJ1-4): EADIYQTPRYLVIGTGKKITLECSQTMGHDKMYWYQQDPGMELHLIHYSYGVNSTEKGDLSSESTVSRIRTEHFPLTLESARPSHTSQYLCASSEFKGRGEKLFFGSGTQLSVL.

The chain couples TRBV6-1 to TRBJ1-2, with 7 bases lining up with TRBD1. The V and J ends lost 6 bases and 4 bases, in that order; junction bases with no gene match: 8. In germline, CDR1 is MNHNS, CDR2 SASEGT. The CDR3 has 14 residues. CDR3 sequence reads: CASRFRGGVYGYTF. The CDR3 DNA sequence: TGTGCCAGCAGATTTAGAGGGGGCGTCTATGGCTACACCTTC.

This clone was detected only a few times. The chain joins TRBV19 to TRBJ1-3; D not resolved. CDR1 and CDR2 (germline): LNHDA, SQIVND (reference sequence). Trimming took 5 bases from V and 0 from J, leaving 5 bases between them. This CDR3 region has 13 residues. CDR3 bases: TGTGCCAGTAGTTTTCCCTCTGGAAACACCATATATTTT. As protein: CASSFPSGNTIYF.

The chain joins TRBV29-1 to TRBJ1-1; 8 bases align to TRBD1. Germline loops: CDR1 SQVTM, CDR2 ANQGSEA. The V gene end was trimmed by 7 bases and the J gene end by 5 bases; junction bases not matched to a gene: 3. There are 11 residues in the CDR3. DNA of the CDR3: TGCAGCGCTGGACAGGGAACTGAAGCTTTCTTT. Amino acid sequence: CSAGQGTEAFF. The entire variable domain, with the rest obtained from reference TRBV29-1 and TRBJ1-1, is as follows: SAVISQKPSRDICQRGTSLTIQCQVDSQVTMMFWYRQQPGQSLTLIATANQGSEATYESGFVIDKFPISRPNLTFSTLTVSNMSPEDSSIYLCSAGQGTEAFFGQGTRLTVV.

The CDR3 loop reads CASSTDRGVTGELFF. CDR3 nucleotide sequence: TGTGCCAGCAGTACCGACAGGGGAGTGACCGGGGAGCTGTTTTTT. The chain has TRBV6-5 and TRBJ2-2, with 8 bases matching TRBD1. This CDR3 has 15 amino acids. Germline V gene lookup returns CDR1 MNHEY and CDR2 SVGAGI. V was clipped by 5 bases and J by 5 bases; unmatched bases: 7.

The V call is TRBV29-1, the J call TRBJ2-1, with TRBD1 identical over 11 bases. This CDR3 is 12 amino acids long. Per the germline V gene, CDR1 is SQVTM and CDR2 is ANQGSEA. V dropped 7 bases and J dropped 6; count of bases not matched to a gene: 2. The DNA of the CDR3 is TGCAGCGGTGGGACAGGGGGCAATGAGCAGTTCTTC. Translated, it gives CSGGTGGNEQFF.

This clone is a singleton in its sample. The J gene is TRBJ1-2, the V gene TRBV14; D may be TRBD1 (5 bases). The germline V gene encodes CDR1 SGHDN and CDR2 FVKESK. CDR3 size: 13 residues. With 4 bases removed from V and 6 bases from J, the gap between germline ends came to 12 bases. CDR3 in DNA: TGTGCCAGCAGCCGAAGGGGAGGGAATGGCTACACCTTC. Its translation is CASSRRGGNGYTF.

The sample holds a few counts of this clone. The genes are TRBV5-1 and TRBJ1-4, with 7 positions matching TRBD1. Trimming cost V 2 bases and J 6 bases; bases outside gene matches: 4. This CDR3 has 14 residues. The germline V gene encodes CDR1 SGHRS and CDR2 YFSETQ. The CDR3: CASSFRQGDEKLFF. The CDR3 bases are TGCGCCAGCAGCTTTCGACAGGGAGATGAAAAACTGTTTTTT.

The chain joins TRBV10-3 to TRBJ2-1; D remains unclear. The CDR3 length is 15 residues. Trimming cost V 3 bases and J 7 bases, with 16 bases left between them. Germline V gene sequence: CDR1 ENHRY, CDR2 SYGVKD. CDR3 nucleotide sequence: TGTGCCATCAGTGATCGAGTCGGGCCTAGGAATGAGCAGTTCTTC. This encodes CAISDRVGPRNEQFF.

The chain carries TRBV2 and TRBJ2-7; 9 bases are shared with TRBD1. V shed 7 bases and J 4 bases; nucleotides not matched to a gene: 11. CDR1 is SNHLY, CDR2 FYNNEI, per germline. The CDR3 extends over 15 amino acids. CDR3 in amino acids: CASTKGSQGAYEQYF. CDR3 nucleotide sequence: TGTGCCAGCACCAAGGGTTCACAGGGGGCATACGAGCAGTACTTC. The complete variable domain, with remaining parts taken from reference TRBV2 and TRBJ2-7, reads EPEVTQTPSHQVTQMGQEVILRCVPISNHLYFYWYRQILGQKVEFLVSFYNNEISEKSEIFDDQFSVERPDGSNFTLKIRSTKLEDSAMYFCASTKGSQGAYEQYFGPGTRLTVT.

The J gene is TRBJ2-3, the V gene TRBV6-6; TRBD1 matches at 8 bases. The V gene's germline CDR1 is MNHNY and CDR2 SVGAGI (reference sequence). Germline trimming cut 8 bases from V and 1 base from J; bases unmatched to any gene: 11. The CDR3 loop spans 16 amino acids. CDR3 sequence reads: CASSFATQGGTDTQYF. The CDR3 nucleotides are TGTGCCAGCTCTTTCGCGACACAGGGGGGCACAGATACGCAGTATTTT.

V and J are TRBV5-4 and TRBJ2-6; the D gene is possibly TRBD2 (6 bases). The CDR3 is 18 residues long. With 3 bases removed from V and 1 base from J, the gap between germline ends came to 17 bases. CDR1 SGHNT and CDR2 YYREEE come from the germline V gene (reference sequence). This CDR3 reads CASSSRPGVVSGANVLTF. The DNA for the CDR3 is TGTGCCAGCAGCTCGAGGCCGGGGGTCGTATCTGGGGCCAACGTCCTGACTTTC. Drawing the rest from reference TRBV5-4 and TRBJ2-6, the complete variable domain is ETGVTQSPTHLIKTRGQQVTLRCSSQSGHNTVSWYQQALGQGPQFIFQYYREEENGRGNFPPRFSGLQFPNYSSELNVNALELDDSALYLCASSSRPGVVSGANVLTFGAGSRLTVL.

This chain uses TRBV5-6 with TRBJ1-2; D is uncertain. V was shortened by 4 bases and J by 2 bases, with 15 bases between the two germline ends. CDR1 is SGHDT and CDR2 is YYEEEE in the germline V gene. This CDR3 comprises 15 residues. The CDR3 is CASSPADRGNYGYTF. CDR3 DNA: TGTGCCAGCAGCCCTGCGGACCGAGGAAACTATGGCTACACCTTC.

This clone showed up just a few times. The genes are TRBV30 and TRBJ1-4; D possibly corresponds to TRBD1 (5 bases). The CDR3 contains 16 residues. V lost 2 bases to trimming and J lost 0 bases, with 13 bases between them. Germline CDR1 and CDR2: GTSNPN and SVGIG (reference sequence). CDR3 nucleotide sequence: TGTGCCTGGAGTCCCTGGCAGGACACAACTAATGAAAAACTGTTTTTT. It specifies CAWSPWQDTTNEKLFF.

The chain joins TRBV10-3 to TRBJ1-1; a weak D match, TRBD1 (5 bases). This CDR3 is built from 12 residues. The germline gives CDR1 ENHRY, CDR2 SYGVKD. Trimming removed 8 bases from V and 0 bases from J, with 7 bases in between. In nucleotides, the CDR3 is TGTGCCATCGGGGCTATGAACACTGAAGCTTTCTTT. This gives the protein CAIGAMNTEAFF.